What follows are 24 T cell receptor beta chains derived from one specimen sequenced in a study of cytomegalovirus exposure and HLA in healthy donors. 13 Jbeta primers and 60 Vbeta primers were used for the PCR. The method was immunoSEQ multiplex PCR; TCRdb's version includes in-frame clones alone and lacks a portion of them. The repertoire holds 150,000 or so clones, with approximately 69% as singletons. The sequenced sample was PBMCs. The receptors stem from a man aged 25-45 years in good health and CMV-seronegative.

The chain employs TRBV7-3 and TRBJ1-1; D is unclear. The CDR3 sequence is 14 residues long. V was pared by 1 base and J by 1 base, with 7 bases between. The germline CDR1 and CDR2 sequences are SGHTA and FQGTGA. CDR3 DNA sequence: TGTGCCAGCAGCTTAATACCGGGGAACACTGAAGCTTTCTTT. Translation: CASSLIPGNTEAFF.

The CDR3 DNA follows: TGTGCCAGCAGCCGGGACAGGGAGGGTCAGCCCCAGCATTTT. Residues: CASSRDREGQPQHF. The chain links TRBV2 to TRBJ1-5; 9 bases match TRBD1. The V segment lost 6 bases and the J segment 6 bases; nucleotides outside the gene matches: 6. CDR3 length: 14 residues. CDR1 SNHLY and CDR2 FYNNEI come from the germline V gene.

This chain connects TRBV28 to TRBJ2-6; D gene unclear. V dropped 2 bases and J dropped 2 bases, with 7 bases sitting between them. Germline CDR1 MDHEN, CDR2 SYDVKM. This CDR3 spans 15 amino acids. The CDR3 spells CASSLMQTGANVLTF. Here the CDR3 DNA reads TGTGCCAGCAGTTTAATGCAGACTGGGGCCAACGTCCTGACTTTC. Full variable domain (rest looked up from reference TRBV28 and TRBJ2-6): DVKVTQSSRYLVKRTGEKVFLECVQDMDHENMFWYRQDPGLGLRLIYFSYDVKMKEKGDIPEGYSVSREKKERFSLILESASTNQTSMYLCASSLMQTGANVLTFGAGSRLTVL.

J is TRBJ2-6 and V is TRBV19, with 8 bases that match TRBD1. Trimming removed 5 bases from V and 4 bases from J; junction bases left unmatched: 7. Germline loops: CDR1 LNHDA, CDR2 SQIVND (reference sequence). This CDR3 is 16 amino acids long. The CDR3 reads CASSPAGGSGANVLTF. The CDR3 nucleotides are TGTGCCAGTAGTCCAGCAGGGGGCTCGGGGGCCAACGTCCTGACTTTC.

The rearrangement joins TRBV4-3 to TRBJ1-5; no reliable D call. From germline, CDR1 is LGHNA and CDR2 YSLEER. There are 13 residues in the CDR3. Deletions cut 1 base from V and 5 bases from J, with 6 bases between. CDR3 in DNA: TGCGCCAGCAGCCAAGGACGGGATCAGCCCCAGCATTTT. Its translation: CASSQGRDQPQHF.

The genes are TRBV28 and TRBJ1-2; the D gene is possibly TRBD1 (6 bases). The CDR3 has 12 amino acids. Trimming took off 3 bases at V and 8 bases at J, with 10 bases between the two ends. The V gene's germline CDR1 is MDHEN and CDR2 SYDVKM. CDR3 sequence reads: CASSLGGRGYTF. DNA for the CDR3: TGTGCCAGCAGTTTGGGGGGGCGAGGCTACACCTTC.

This clone was detected only a few times. V and J are TRBV7-7 and TRBJ2-3, with a weak D call TRBD2 (5 bases). V was shortened by 5 bases and J by 2 bases, with 17 bases between the two germline ends. This CDR3 is built from 16 residues. Germline lookup yields CDR1 SSHAT and CDR2 FNYEAQ (reference sequence). CDR3 in DNA: TGTGCCAGCAGCCCCCTGCCAGCGGAGAACACAGATACGCAGTATTTT. It codes for CASSPLPAENTDTQYF.

The chain combines TRBV4-3 with TRBJ1-2, with 9 positions matching TRBD1. The junction had 6 bases not matched to a gene; V was cut back by 1 base and J by 6 bases. The CDR3 is 15 amino acids. Germline V lookup: CDR1 LGHNA, CDR2 YSLEER. The CDR3 region has the DNA TGCGCCAGCAGCCAAGGGACAGGGGTGGGGAATGGCTACACCTTC. Encoded protein: CASSQGTGVGNGYTF.

The chain links TRBV29-1 to TRBJ1-1; tentatively, D is TRBD1 (6 bases). V gave up 4 bases and J gave up 0 bases, with 9 bases separating them. The CDR3 covers 13 residues. Germline CDR1 and CDR2: SQVTM and ANQGSEA. The CDR3 bases are TGCAGCGTTGTGGGGGCGTTGAACACTGAAGCTTTCTTT. The encoded protein is CSVVGALNTEAFF.

The V call is TRBV6-4, the J call TRBJ2-3, with a tentative D call TRBD2 (5 bases). V lost 4 bases to trimming and J lost 10 bases, with 18 bases between them. The CDR3 is 14 amino acids. Per germline, CDR1 MRHNA and CDR2 SNTAGT. The CDR3 nucleotides read TGTGCCAGCAGTGGGCGGGCGGATAATCTTCCGCAGTATTTT. As protein: CASSGRADNLPQYF.

The chain combines TRBV15 with TRBJ1-4; possibly TRBD1 for D (6 bases). Germline lookup yields CDR1 LNHNV and CDR2 YYDKDF (reference sequence). CDR3 length equals 16 residues. V was trimmed by 4 bases and J by 5 bases, leaving 17 bases between them. The CDR3 loop reads CATSTEGGRRNEKLFF. In nucleotides, the CDR3 is TGTGCCACCAGCACCGAGGGGGGGCGCCGGAATGAAAAACTGTTTTTT.

This chain uses TRBV5-5 with TRBJ2-7; D may be TRBD2 (5 bases). The CDR3 consists of 12 residues. Trimming pared 4 bases from V and 6 bases from J, leaving 11 bases between. Germline CDR1 and CDR2: SGHKS and YYEKEE (reference sequence). The CDR3: CASSRTLREQYF. The CDR3 bases are TGTGCCAGCAGCCGGACTCTTCGCGAGCAGTACTTC.

In this sample, this clone turned up a few times. The chain combines TRBV6-6 with TRBJ2-7; D might be TRBD1 (6 bases). CDR3 length equals 14 residues. Trimming took 8 bases from V and 0 from J, leaving 14 bases between them. Germline lookup yields CDR1 MNHNY and CDR2 SVGAGI (reference sequence). Written as DNA, the CDR3 is TGTGCCAGCCGATGGACAGAGCTCTCCTACGAGCAGTACTTC. This encodes CASRWTELSYEQYF.

This clone was seen more than once but under ten times. The chain carries TRBV6-6 and TRBJ1-4; 7 bases map to TRBD1. The CDR3 is made up of 15 amino acids. J gave up 3 bases and V 6 bases, and 7 bases lay outside the gene matches. Germline CDR1 is MNHNY and CDR2 is SVGAGI (reference sequence). CDR3 sequence reads: CASRATGVANEKLFF. DNA of the CDR3: TGTGCCAGCAGAGCTACAGGGGTTGCTAATGAAAAACTGTTTTTT.

This clone has just a few counts. V and J are TRBV11-2 and TRBJ2-7; weak D call: TRBD2 (7 bases). Germline loops: CDR1 SGHAT, CDR2 FQNNGV. With 0 bases removed from V and 5 bases from J, the gap between germline ends came to 17 bases. This CDR3 has 16 amino acids. The CDR3 spells CASSLESWGGLHEQYF. CDR3 DNA sequence: TGTGCCAGCAGCTTAGAATCGTGGGGGGGCCTCCACGAGCAGTACTTC.

V gene TRBV7-9 combines with J gene TRBJ1-4; maybe TRBD1 (5 bases). There are 14 residues in the CDR3. Trimming took 3 bases from V and 3 from J, leaving 8 bases between them. Germline assignment: CDR1 SEHNR and CDR2 FQNEAQ (reference sequence). CDR3 nucleotide sequence: TGTGCCAGCAGCTTCAAGGGGCCTAATGAAAAACTGTTTTTT. Its translation is CASSFKGPNEKLFF.

This clone was seen once. This chain joins TRBV5-1 and TRBJ2-1, with 13 bases aligning to TRBD2. J lost 9 bases, V lost 3 bases, and 9 bases had no gene match. Germline CDR1 is SGHRS and CDR2 is YFSETQ. This CDR3 is built from 16 residues. The CDR3 DNA follows: TGCGCCAGCAGCTACGGACTAGCGGGGGACGGGGGTGAGCAGTTCTTC. Encoded protein: CASSYGLAGDGGEQFF. The entire variable domain, with the rest obtained from reference TRBV5-1 and TRBJ2-1, is as follows: KAGVTQTPRYLIKTRGQQVTLSCSPISGHRSVSWYQQTPGQGLQFLFEYFSETQRNKGNFPGRFSGRQFSNSRSEMNVSTLELGDSALYLCASSYGLAGDGGEQFFGPGTRLTVL.

This clone was observed once. The rearrangement links TRBV6-6 to TRBJ2-3; no clear D. CDR1 MNHNY and CDR2 SVGAGI come from the germline V gene (reference sequence). Deletions cut 3 bases from V and 2 bases from J, with 12 bases between. The CDR3 length is 15 residues. The CDR3 coding sequence is TGTGCCAGCAGTTATACAGAAATAATCACAGATACGCAGTATTTT. Amino acids: CASSYTEIITDTQYF.

This chain's CDR3 is CATSRDNSSPYEQYF. DNA of the CDR3: TGTGCCACCAGCAGAGATAACAGTTCCCCCTACGAGCAGTACTTC. The V call is TRBV15, the J call TRBJ2-7; D not resolved. Trimming cost V 0 bases and J 2 bases, with 11 bases left between them. This CDR3 region has 15 residues. Germline V gives CDR1 LNHNV, CDR2 YYDKDF (reference sequence).

This clone came up a few times. This chain uses TRBV19 with TRBJ2-1; 8 nucleotides agree with TRBD2. The CDR3 covers 15 residues. V was clipped by 4 bases and J by 1 base; unmatched bases: 3. Looked up from germline, CDR1 is LNHDA and CDR2 is SQIVND (reference sequence). The CDR3 DNA is TGTGCCAGTAGTAACGGGGGGGTATCCTACAATGAGCAGTTCTTC. Protein product: CASSNGGVSYNEQFF.

The chain links TRBV5-6 to TRBJ2-5; D remains unclear. The ends were cut back, 0 bases at V and 3 bases at J, with 6 bases in the middle. The CDR3 is 13 residues long. CDR1 is SGHDT, CDR2 YYEEEE, per germline. The DNA for the CDR3 is TGTGCCAGCAGCTTGGTGGCCGAAGAGACCCAGTACTTC. Its protein is CASSLVAEETQYF.

The chain is built from TRBV2 and TRBJ1-3; D gene ambiguous. The CDR3 consists of 13 residues. Germline V gene data show CDR1 as SNHLY and CDR2 as FYNNEI. V lost 4 bases to trimming and J lost 3 bases, with 7 bases between them. Here the CDR3 reads CASSGSDGNTIYF. CDR3 sequence (DNA): TGTGCCAGCAGTGGCAGCGATGGAAACACCATATATTTT.

This clone was seen just once. This chain uses TRBV28 with TRBJ2-7; TRBD2 matches 7 bases. Looked up from germline, CDR1 is MDHEN and CDR2 is SYDVKM. J lost 6 bases, V lost 2 bases, and 10 bases had no gene match. The length of the CDR3 is 15 residues. The CDR3 DNA is TGTGCCAGCAGTTTAGGGGGAGGGCTCAGCCCCGAGCAGTACTTC. It translates to CASSLGGGLSPEQYF.

The chain couples TRBV4-3 to TRBJ1-3; TRBD1 matches 8 bases. Germline values: CDR1 LGHNA, CDR2 YSLEER. The CDR3 runs to 15 residues. V trimming: 1 base; J trimming: 8 bases; junction bases outside the gene matches: 7. CDR3 bases: TGCGCCAGCAGCCAAGGGACAGGGCCAGGGTACACCATATATTTT. As protein: CASSQGTGPGYTIYF.